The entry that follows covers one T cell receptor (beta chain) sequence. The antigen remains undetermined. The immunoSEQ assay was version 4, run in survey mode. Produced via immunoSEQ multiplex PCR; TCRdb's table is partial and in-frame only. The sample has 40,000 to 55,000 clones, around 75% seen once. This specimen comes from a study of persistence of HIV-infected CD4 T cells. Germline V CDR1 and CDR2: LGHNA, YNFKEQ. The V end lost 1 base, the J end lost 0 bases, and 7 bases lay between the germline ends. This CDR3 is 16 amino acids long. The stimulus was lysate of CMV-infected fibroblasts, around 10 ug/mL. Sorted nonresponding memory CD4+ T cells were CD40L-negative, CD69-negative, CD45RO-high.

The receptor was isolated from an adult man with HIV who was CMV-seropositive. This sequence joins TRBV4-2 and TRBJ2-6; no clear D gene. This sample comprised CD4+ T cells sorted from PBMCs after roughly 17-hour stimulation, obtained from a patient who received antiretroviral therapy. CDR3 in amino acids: CASSQAGTSGANVLTF. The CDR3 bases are TGTGCCAGCAGCCAAGCAGGTACCTCTGGGGCCAACGTCCTGACTTTC.